This T cell receptor (beta chain) is drawn from a study of T cell changes during pregnancy in multiple sclerosis. Produced via immunoSEQ multiplex PCR; TCRdb's table is partial and in-frame only. Among 20,000 to 25,000 clones, more than 75% were seen once, and the ten largest hold about 13%. Germline values: CDR1 MNHEY, CDR2 SMNVEV (reference sequence). With V trimmed by 7 bases and J by 5 bases, 13 bases remained unmatched. CDR3 length equals 15 residues. The sequence was collected from a female donor in good health, enrolled as a control in a pregnancy study. The rearrangement links TRBV27 to TRBJ2-7, with 8 nucleotides matching TRBD1. The sample here was CD8+ T cells from peripheral blood mononuclear cells, taken in the first trimester of pregnancy. CDR3 in amino acids: CASTHGTGGSHEQYF. CDR3 sequence (DNA): TGTGCCAGCACCCACGGGACAGGCGGATCCCACGAGCAGTACTTC.